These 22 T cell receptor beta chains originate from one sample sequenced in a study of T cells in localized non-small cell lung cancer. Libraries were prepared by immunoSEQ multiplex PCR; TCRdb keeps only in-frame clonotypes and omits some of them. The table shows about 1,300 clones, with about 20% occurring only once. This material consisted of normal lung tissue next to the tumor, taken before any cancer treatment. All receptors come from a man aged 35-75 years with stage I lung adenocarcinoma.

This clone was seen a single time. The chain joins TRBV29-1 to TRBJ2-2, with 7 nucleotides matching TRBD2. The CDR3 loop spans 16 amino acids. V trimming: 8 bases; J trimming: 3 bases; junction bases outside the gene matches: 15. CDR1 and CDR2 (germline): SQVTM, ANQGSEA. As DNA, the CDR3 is TGCAGCTGGAGTGGAACTAGCGCTTTTTACACCGGGGAGCTGTTTTTT. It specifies CSWSGTSAFYTGELFF.

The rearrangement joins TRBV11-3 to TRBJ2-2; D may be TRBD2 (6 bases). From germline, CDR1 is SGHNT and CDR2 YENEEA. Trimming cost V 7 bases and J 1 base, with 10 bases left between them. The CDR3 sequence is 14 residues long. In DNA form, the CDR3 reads TGTGCCAGCAAAGTGGAGGGGAACACCGGGGAGCTGTTTTTT. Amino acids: CASKVEGNTGELFF.

The CDR3 coding sequence is TGTGCCAGCAGCTTAGACGGGACAGGGAACACTGAAGCTTTCTTT. Amino acid sequence: CASSLDGTGNTEAFF. V is TRBV11-3 and J is TRBJ1-1; TRBD1 matches 8 bases. The CDR3 loop spans 15 amino acids. V lost 0 bases, J lost 1 base, and 1 base stayed unmatched. Germline loops: CDR1 SGHNT, CDR2 YENEEA. Based on the CDR3 plus reference TRBV11-3 and TRBJ1-1, the full variable domain is EAGVVQSPRYKIIEKKQPVAFWCNPISGHNTLYWYLQNLGQGPELLIRYENEEAVDDSQLPKDRFSAERLKGVDSTLKIQPAELGDSAVYLCASSLDGTGNTEAFFGQGTRLTVV.

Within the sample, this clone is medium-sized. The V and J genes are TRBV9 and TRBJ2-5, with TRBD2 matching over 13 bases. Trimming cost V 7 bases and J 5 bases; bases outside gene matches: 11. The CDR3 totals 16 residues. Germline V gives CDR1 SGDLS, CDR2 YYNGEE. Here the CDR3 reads CASAGRLAGGLETQYF. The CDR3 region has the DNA TGTGCCAGCGCTGGGAGACTAGCGGGAGGTCTGGAGACCCAGTACTTC.

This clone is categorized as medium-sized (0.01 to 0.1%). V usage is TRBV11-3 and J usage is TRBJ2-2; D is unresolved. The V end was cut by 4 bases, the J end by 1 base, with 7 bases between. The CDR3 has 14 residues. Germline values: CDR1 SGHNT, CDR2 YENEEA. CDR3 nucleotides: TGTGCCAGCAGCTCTCCTTTGAACACCGGGGAGCTGTTTTTT. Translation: CASSSPLNTGELFF.

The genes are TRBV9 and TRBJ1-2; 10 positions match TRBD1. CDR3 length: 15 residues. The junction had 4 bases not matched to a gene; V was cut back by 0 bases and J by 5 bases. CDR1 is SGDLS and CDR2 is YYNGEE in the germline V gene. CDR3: CASSVGGTGAYGYTF. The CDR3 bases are TGTGCCAGCAGCGTAGGCGGGACAGGGGCTTATGGCTACACCTTC.

In DNA, the CDR3 is TGTGCCTGGAGTGTACAGGCAGTTACTGAAGCTTTCTTT. This encodes CAWSVQAVTEAFF. The V call is TRBV30, the J call TRBJ1-1, with a possible D match to TRBD1 (5 bases). Trimming took 0 bases from V and 5 from J, leaving 10 bases between them. Germline V lookup: CDR1 GTSNPN, CDR2 SVGIG (reference sequence). This CDR3 contains 13 residues.

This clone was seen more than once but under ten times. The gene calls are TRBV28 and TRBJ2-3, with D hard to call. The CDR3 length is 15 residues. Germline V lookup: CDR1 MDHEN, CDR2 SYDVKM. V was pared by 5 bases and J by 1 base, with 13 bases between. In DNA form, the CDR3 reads TGTGCCAGCAGTCCCCCGGTTAGGGGCACAGATACGCAGTATTTT. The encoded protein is CASSPPVRGTDTQYF.

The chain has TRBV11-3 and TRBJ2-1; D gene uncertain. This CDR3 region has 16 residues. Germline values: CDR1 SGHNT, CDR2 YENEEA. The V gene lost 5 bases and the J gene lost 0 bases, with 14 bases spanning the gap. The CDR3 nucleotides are TGTGCCAGCAGCCCCGTAGGCCCCAGCTCCTACAATGAGCAGTTCTTC. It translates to CASSPVGPSSYNEQFF.

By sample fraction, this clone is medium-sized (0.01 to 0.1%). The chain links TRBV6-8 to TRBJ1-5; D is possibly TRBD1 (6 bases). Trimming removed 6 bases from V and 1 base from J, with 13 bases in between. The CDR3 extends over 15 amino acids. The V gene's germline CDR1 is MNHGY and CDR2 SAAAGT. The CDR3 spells CASRPDRTSNQPQHF. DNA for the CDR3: TGTGCCAGCAGGCCGGACAGAACGAGCAATCAGCCCCAGCATTTT.

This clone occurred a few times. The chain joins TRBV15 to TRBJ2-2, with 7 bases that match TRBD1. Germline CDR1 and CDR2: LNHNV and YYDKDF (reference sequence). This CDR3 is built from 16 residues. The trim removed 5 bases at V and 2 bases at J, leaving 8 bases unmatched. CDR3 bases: TGTGCCACCAGCGGATACAGGGGAACTAACACCGGGGAGCTGTTTTTT. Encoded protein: CATSGYRGTNTGELFF.

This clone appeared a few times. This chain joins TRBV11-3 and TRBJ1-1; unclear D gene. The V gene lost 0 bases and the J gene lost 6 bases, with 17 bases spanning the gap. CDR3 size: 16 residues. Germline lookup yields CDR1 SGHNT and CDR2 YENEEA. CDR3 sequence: CASSLDARWHGAEAFF. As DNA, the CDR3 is TGTGCCAGCAGCTTAGATGCTAGGTGGCACGGGGCTGAAGCTTTCTTT.

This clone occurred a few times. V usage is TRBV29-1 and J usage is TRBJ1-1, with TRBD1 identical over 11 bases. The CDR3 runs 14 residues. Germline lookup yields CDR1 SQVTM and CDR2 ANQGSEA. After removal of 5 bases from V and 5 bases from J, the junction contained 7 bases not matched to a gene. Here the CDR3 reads CSVTDRGRWTEAFF. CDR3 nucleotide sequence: TGCAGCGTTACGGACAGGGGGCGATGGACTGAAGCTTTCTTT.

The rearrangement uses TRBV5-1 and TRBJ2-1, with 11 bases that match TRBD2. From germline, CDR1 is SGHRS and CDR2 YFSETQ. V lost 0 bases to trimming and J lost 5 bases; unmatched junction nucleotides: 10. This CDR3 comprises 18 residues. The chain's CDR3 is CASSLGLAGGPRNNEQFF. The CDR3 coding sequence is TGCGCCAGCAGCTTGGGGTTAGCGGGAGGGCCTAGGAACAATGAGCAGTTCTTC.

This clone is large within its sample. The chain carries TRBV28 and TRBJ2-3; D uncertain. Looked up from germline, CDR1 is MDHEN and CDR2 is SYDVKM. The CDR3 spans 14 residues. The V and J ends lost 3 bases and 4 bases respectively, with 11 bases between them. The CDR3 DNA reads TGTGCCAGCAGTTTTGTTCGGAGTGCAGATACGCAGTATTTT. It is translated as CASSFVRSADTQYF.

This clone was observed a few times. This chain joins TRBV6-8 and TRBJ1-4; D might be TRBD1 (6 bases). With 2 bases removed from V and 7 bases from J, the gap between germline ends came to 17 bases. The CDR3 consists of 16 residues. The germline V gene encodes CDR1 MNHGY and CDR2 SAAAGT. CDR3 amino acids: CASSYLGSGTPEKLFF. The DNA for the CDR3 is TGTGCCAGCAGTTACCTCGGATCCGGGACACCTGAAAAACTGTTTTTT.

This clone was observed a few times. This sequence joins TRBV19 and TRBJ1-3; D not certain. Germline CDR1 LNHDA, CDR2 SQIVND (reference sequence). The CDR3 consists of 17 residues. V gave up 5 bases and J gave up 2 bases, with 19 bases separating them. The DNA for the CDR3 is TGTGCCAGTAGTTCGATGGCGGCCAGAAGGGCTGGAAACACCATATATTTT. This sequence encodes CASSSMAARRAGNTIYF.

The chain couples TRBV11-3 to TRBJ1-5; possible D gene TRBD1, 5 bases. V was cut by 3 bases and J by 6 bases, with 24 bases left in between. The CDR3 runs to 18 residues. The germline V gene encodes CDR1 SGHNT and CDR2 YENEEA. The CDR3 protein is CASSLGSVQAGRGQPQHF. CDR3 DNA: TGTGCCAGCAGCTTGGGTTCCGTTCAGGCTGGGAGGGGTCAGCCCCAGCATTTT.

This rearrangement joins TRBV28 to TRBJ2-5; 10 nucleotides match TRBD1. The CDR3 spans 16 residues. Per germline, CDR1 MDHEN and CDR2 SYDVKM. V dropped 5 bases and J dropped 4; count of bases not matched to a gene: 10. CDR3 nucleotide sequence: TGTGCCAGCAGTCCATCCCGACAGGGGGCAGGAGAGACCCAGTACTTC. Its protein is CASSPSRQGAGETQYF.

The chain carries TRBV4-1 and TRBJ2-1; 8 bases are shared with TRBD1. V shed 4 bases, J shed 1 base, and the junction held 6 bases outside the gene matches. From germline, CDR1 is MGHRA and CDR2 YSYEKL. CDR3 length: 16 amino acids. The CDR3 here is CASSPRTGKSYNEQFF. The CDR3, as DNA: TGCGCCAGCAGCCCTCGGACAGGGAAGTCCTACAATGAGCAGTTCTTC.

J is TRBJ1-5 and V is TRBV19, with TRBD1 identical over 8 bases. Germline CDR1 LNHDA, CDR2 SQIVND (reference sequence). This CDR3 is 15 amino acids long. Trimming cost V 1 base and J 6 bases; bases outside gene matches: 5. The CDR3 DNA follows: TGTGCCAGTAGTATAGGAGGACAGGGTTTTCAGCCCCAGCATTTT. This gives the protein CASSIGGQGFQPQHF.

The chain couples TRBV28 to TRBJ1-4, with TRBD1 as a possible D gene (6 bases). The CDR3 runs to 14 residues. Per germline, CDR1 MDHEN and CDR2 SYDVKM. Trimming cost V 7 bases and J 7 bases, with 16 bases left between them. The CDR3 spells CASNHRELSEKLFF. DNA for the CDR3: TGTGCCAGCAACCACAGGGAACTGAGTGAAAAACTGTTTTTT.